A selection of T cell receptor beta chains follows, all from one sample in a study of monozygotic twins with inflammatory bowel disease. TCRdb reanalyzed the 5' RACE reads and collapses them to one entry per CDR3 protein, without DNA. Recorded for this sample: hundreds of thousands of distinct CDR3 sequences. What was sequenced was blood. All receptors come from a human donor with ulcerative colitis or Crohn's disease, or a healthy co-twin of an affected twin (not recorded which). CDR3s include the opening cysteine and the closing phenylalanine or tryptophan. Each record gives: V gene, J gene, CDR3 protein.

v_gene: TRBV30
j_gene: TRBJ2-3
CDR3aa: CAWSDLIGDFTDTQYF

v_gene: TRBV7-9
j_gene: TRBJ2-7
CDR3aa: CASSLEAGTSYEQYF

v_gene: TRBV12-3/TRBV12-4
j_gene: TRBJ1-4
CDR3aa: CASSVGTGMFF

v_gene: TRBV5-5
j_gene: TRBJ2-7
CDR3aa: CASSERDRGRSYEQYF

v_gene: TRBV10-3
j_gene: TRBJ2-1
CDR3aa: CAISVEIGGTLPNEQFF

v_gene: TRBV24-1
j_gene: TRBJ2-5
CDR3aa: CATSDARARGETQYF

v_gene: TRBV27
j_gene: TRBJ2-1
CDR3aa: CASSSREAWSEQFF

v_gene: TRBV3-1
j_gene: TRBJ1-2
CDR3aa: CASSPGLRGYTF

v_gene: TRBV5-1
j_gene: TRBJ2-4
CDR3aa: CASSSDLLAKNIQYF

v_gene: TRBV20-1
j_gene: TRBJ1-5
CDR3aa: CSASKGVGQPQHF

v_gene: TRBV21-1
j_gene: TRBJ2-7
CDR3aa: CASSKCGTSGTYEQYF

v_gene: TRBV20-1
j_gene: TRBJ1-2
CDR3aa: CSAPGGARGGYTF

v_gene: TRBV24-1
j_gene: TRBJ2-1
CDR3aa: CATSDASLGPSQNEQFF

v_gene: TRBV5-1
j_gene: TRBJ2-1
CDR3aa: CASSLTGGTYNEQFF

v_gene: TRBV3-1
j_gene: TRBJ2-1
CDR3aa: CASSRYRDVSYNEQFF

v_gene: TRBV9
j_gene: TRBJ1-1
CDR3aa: CASSFRPGHLNTEAFF

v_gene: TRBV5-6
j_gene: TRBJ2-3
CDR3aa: CASSLALGPSRTDTQYF

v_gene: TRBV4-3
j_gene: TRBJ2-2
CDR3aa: CASSPTGTGELFF

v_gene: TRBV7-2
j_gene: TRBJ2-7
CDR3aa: CASSSSGTGLYEQYF

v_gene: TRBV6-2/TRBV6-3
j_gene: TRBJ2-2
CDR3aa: CASSYFVGQVTGELFF

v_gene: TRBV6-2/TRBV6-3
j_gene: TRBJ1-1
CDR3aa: CASRNPSPNTEAFF

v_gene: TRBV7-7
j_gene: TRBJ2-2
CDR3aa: CASSFSPDGGELFF

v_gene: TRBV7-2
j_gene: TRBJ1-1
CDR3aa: CASSPRTDRNEAFF

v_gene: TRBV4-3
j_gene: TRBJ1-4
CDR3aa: CASSQDFQAGGKLFF

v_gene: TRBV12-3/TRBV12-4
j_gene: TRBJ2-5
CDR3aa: CASKVDLQETQYF

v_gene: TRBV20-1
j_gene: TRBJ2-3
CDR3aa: CSARSWGGAPDTQYF

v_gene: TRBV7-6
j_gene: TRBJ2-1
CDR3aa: CASSLAGIVGGGVGEQFF

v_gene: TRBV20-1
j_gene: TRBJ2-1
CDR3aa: CSAREDITSYNEQFF

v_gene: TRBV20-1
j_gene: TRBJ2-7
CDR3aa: CSARSPGGIYEQYF

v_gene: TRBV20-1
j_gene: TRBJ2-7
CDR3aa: CSARNFYEQYF

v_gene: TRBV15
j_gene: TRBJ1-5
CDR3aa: CATSRGRTGGNQPQHF

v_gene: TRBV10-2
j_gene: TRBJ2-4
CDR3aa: CASSPGRKNIQYF

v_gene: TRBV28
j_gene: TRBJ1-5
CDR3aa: CASSGTGNNQPQHF

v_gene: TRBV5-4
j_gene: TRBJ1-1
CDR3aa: CASSLPGQGAFF

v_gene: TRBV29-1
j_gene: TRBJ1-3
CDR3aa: CSVPGPGNTIYF

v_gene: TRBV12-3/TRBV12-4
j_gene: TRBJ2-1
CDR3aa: CASSLGYGQPNEQFF

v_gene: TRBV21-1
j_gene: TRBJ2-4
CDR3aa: CASSKRETGWPQNIQYF

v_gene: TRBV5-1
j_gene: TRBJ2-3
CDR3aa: CASSFGRSGASTDTQYF

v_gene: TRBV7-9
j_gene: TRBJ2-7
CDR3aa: CASSLGLAGALYEQYF

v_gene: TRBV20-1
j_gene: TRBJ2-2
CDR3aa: CSARGKGNTGELFF

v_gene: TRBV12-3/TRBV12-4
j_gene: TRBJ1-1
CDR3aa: CASRVTGSTEAFF

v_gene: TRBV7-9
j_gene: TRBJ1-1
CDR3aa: CASSLVRRGLEAFF

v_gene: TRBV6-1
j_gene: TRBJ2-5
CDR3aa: CASSGGGAAETQYF

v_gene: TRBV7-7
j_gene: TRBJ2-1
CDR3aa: CASSLYERDNEQFF

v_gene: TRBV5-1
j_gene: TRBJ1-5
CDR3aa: CASSPGTGEQPQHF

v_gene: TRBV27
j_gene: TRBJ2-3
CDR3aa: CASSLPPTRGGDTQYF

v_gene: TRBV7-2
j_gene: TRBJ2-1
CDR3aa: CASRSGIGTSLYEQFF

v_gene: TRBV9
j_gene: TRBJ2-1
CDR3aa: CASSPGTSGSFNEQFF

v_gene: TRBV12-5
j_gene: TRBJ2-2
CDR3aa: CASGSGQGRGELFF

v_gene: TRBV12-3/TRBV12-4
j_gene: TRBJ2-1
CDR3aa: CASSPGQGLNEQFF

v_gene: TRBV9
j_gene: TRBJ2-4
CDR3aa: CASSVNPQVNIQYF

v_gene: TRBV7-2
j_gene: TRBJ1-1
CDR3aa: CASSLPLGGNTEAFF

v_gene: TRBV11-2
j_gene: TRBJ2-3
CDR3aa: CASSLIFRGRTDTQYF

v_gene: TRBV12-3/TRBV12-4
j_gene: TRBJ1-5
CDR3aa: CASTTPGSNQPQHF

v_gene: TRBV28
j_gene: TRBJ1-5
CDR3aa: CASSILQGTQHF

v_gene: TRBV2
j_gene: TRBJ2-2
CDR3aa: CASLGPLSTGELFF

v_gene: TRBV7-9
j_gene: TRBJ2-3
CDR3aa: CATRASGGLRDTQYF

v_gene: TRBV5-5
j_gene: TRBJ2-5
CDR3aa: CASSPYSGNGPLETQYF

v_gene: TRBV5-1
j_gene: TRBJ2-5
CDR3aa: CASSSSRDRVLETQYF

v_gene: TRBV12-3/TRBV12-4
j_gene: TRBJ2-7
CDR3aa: CASSLTRGKPYEQYF